Below are 29 T cell receptor delta chains sequenced from a single sample in a study of gamma-delta T cells after stem cell transplantation. TCRdb called clones anew from the RT-PCR reads with CATT. The sample includes fewer than 600 delta-chain clones, about 24% seen only once; the top ten take roughly half. The sample taken for sequencing was gamma-delta T cells. These receptors originate from a human donor. It is not recorded whose cells these are; they may come from a transplant donor.

This clone is medium-sized within its sample. V usage is TRDV2 and J usage is TRDJ3; possibly TRDD3 for D (6 bases). Trimming removed 3 bases from V and 0 bases from J, with 14 bases in between. Germline lookup yields CDR1 GEAIGNYY and CDR2 EKD. The CDR3 has 18 amino acids. CDR3: CACDSTGQSSWDTRQMFF. Written as DNA, the CDR3 is TGTGCCTGTGACTCAACTGGGCAGAGCTCCTGGGACACCCGACAGATGTTTTTC.

This clone was detected a few times. This likely traces to a read error, being one base from a far larger clone. Distinct nucleotide sequences in the sample also encode this CDR3. The chain links TRAV29/DV5 to TRDJ1, with 7 bases identical to TRDD2. Germline loops: CDR1 NSMFDY, CDR2 ISSIKDK. V shed 0 bases and J 3 bases; nucleotides not matched to a gene: 20. There are 19 residues in the CDR3. CDR3 region: CAASGAVPPSFIESDKLIF. The CDR3 region has the DNA TGTGCAGCAAGCGGTGCGGTTCCGCCTTCCTTCATAGAATCCGATAAACTCATCTTT.

By sample fraction, this clone is large (0.1 to 1%). This sequence joins TRDV2 and TRDJ3; TRDD3 matches at 8 bases. V lost 1 base and J lost 0; bases outside the gene matches: 19. CDR1 is GEAIGNYY, CDR2 EKD, per germline. The CDR3 is 23 residues long. CDR3 in DNA: TGTGCCTGTGACACTTTTACTGGGGGCCCTCCTGACCGCAGCTCCTGGGACACCCGACAGATGTTTTTC. Its protein product is CACDTFTGGPPDRSSWDTRQMFF.

Remarks on this clone: A read error may explain this, as a much larger clone is one base away. The CDR3 DNA is TGTGCCTGTGATCCTGTCCCACTCACTCGACTGGGGGATACCCCCGTGCCGTACACCGATAAACTCATCTTT. It codes for CACDPVPLTRLGDTPVPYTDKLIF. The chain has TRDV2 and TRDJ1, with 12 bases lining up with TRDD3. Germline CDR1 and CDR2: GEAIGNYY and EKD. The CDR3 extends over 24 amino acids. The ends lost 4 bases at V and 0 bases at J; junction bases unmatched: 29.

As regards this clone: This probably arose from a read error, given a far larger clone one base away. The same CDR3 is also encoded by other DNA sequences in this sample. This rearrangement joins TRDV1 to TRDJ1; 7 bases line up with TRDD3. CDR1 TSWWSYY and CDR2 QGS come from the germline V gene. After removal of 5 bases from V and 0 bases from J, the junction contained 24 bases not matched to a gene. The CDR3 has 21 amino acids. In nucleotides, the CDR3 is TGTGCTCTTGGGCCCCCTTTGGCCCAAATTGGTACCGGGGGATACACCGATAAACTCATCTTT. Amino acid sequence: CALGPPLAQIGTGGYTDKLIF.

In this sample, this clone is hyperexpanded (1% or more). Other DNA sequences in the same sample also yield this CDR3. This sequence joins TRDV3 and TRDJ1, with D maybe TRDD2 (9 bases). Germline loops: CDR1 TVYSNPD, CDR2 GDNSRS (reference sequence). The V and J ends lost 3 bases and 0 bases respectively, with 38 bases between them. The CDR3 sequence is 22 residues long. CDR3 loop: CALLGLPTRWGIGLSYTDKLIF. CDR3 coding DNA: TGTGCCTTACTAGGCCTTCCTACGAGGTGGGGGATCGGGCTCTCGTACACCGATAAACTCATCTTT.

Comments on this clone: TCRdb attributes to this sequence the protein of a much larger clone, which differs from the DNA translation at residue 5; a read error is likely, and the protein displayed is translated from the DNA. V and J are TRDV2 and TRDJ1, with TRDD3 matching 8 bases. The ends lost 3 bases at V and 1 base at J; junction bases unmatched: 15. Germline V gene sequence: CDR1 GEAIGNYY, CDR2 EKD. The CDR3 is 18 residues long. CDR3 bases: TGTGCCTGTGACGCCGTCCTGAGGGATACGCAGAGCACCGATAAACTCATCTTT. Its protein is CACDAVLRDTQSTDKLIF.

This clone was counted between two and nine times. One base separates it from a far larger clone, so it is likely a read error. This chain joins TRDV2 and TRDJ1; TRDD3 is a possible D gene (6 bases). There are 16 residues in the CDR3. V was shortened by 2 bases and J by 6 bases, with 21 bases between the two germline ends. Germline V gives CDR1 GEAIGNYY, CDR2 EKD. The CDR3 spells CACDKVGGTGDYKLIF. CDR3 nucleotides: TGTGCCTGTGACAAGGTGGGGGGTACAGGGGACTATAAACTCATCTTT.

In this sample, this clone turned up once. A read error is the likely source, as a far larger clone sits one nucleotide away. Other DNA sequences in the same sample also yield this CDR3. The V gene is TRDV2, the J gene TRDJ1; D not certain. Germline V gene lookup returns CDR1 GEAIGNYY and CDR2 EKD. CDR3 length: 13 amino acids. The CDR3: CACDTELTDKLIF. The CDR3 bases are TGTGCCTGCGACACCGAGCTCACCGATAAACTCATCTTT.

The table lists this clone with a few counts. A far more abundant clone sits one base away, making this likely a read error. Different DNA sequences within this sample yield the same CDR3. The V gene is TRDV1, the J gene TRDJ1, with a tentative D call TRDD3 (6 bases). Germline V gene data show CDR1 as TSWWSYY and CDR2 as QGS. The CDR3 length is 18 residues. The CDR3 DNA is TGTGCTCTTGGGGAACTATGGGCTTTGGGGGTCTACACCGATAAACTCATCTTC. The encoded protein is CALGELWALGVYTDKLIF.

As concerns this clone: This likely stems from a read error, as it lies one base from a far larger clone. Other DNA sequences in the sample encode the same CDR3. This rearrangement joins TRDV1 to TRDJ1, with D perhaps TRDD3 (6 bases). CDR3 length: 25 amino acids. Trimming removed 9 bases from V and 0 bases from J, with 47 bases in between. CDR1 is TSWWSYY, CDR2 QGS, per germline. The CDR3 DNA sequence: TGTGCTCTCGGGTCATCACCCGAGAGCTGGGGCGTCATATCCTGGATCTTCTCGTACACCGATAAACTCATCTTT. It is translated as CALGSSPESWGVISWIFSYTDKLIF.

This clone is labeled large (0.1 to 1%). The chain has TRDV2 and TRDJ3, with TRDD3 matching over 9 bases. The V gene end was trimmed by 0 bases and the J gene end by 0 bases; junction bases not matched to a gene: 8. The CDR3 spans 20 residues. Germline-derived CDR1 and CDR2 are GEAIGNYY and EKD. The CDR3, as DNA: TGTGCCTGTGACACCATACTGGGGGACCCCAGCTCCTGGGACACCCGACAGATGTTTTTC. Translation gives CACDTILGDPSSWDTRQMFF.

In regard to this clone: This likely came from a read error, as a far larger clone is one base away. Other nucleotide sequences from this sample produce the same CDR3. The CDR3 reads CACDPVGGGPGSRLIF. CDR3 sequence (DNA): TGTGCTTGTGACCCCGTCGGTGGGGGACCCGGTTCGAGACTCATCTTT. The V gene is TRDV2, the J gene TRDJ1; 7 bases are shared with TRDD3. Germline assignment: CDR1 GEAIGNYY and CDR2 EKD. The CDR3 is 16 amino acids.

This clone is deemed large. The chain links TRDV2 to TRDJ3; TRDD3 aligns across 9 bases. The CDR3 covers 19 residues. CDR1 and CDR2 (germline): GEAIGNYY, EKD. The V gene end was trimmed by 0 bases and the J gene end by 0 bases; junction bases not matched to a gene: 5. The CDR3 sequence: CACDTAGGLSSWDTRQMFF. The CDR3 coding sequence is TGTGCCTGTGACACCGCTGGGGGATTAAGCTCCTGGGACACCCGACAGATGTTTTTC.

This clone is classed as medium-sized. An end of the junction differs from the germline gene, which may be a read error. The chain links TRDV1 to TRDJ1; 8 bases align to TRDD3. Germline V gives CDR1 TSWWSYY, CDR2 QGS. The CDR3 spans 18 residues. The DNA of the CDR3 is TGTGCTCTTGGGGAGCGCCTGGGGGACAGGGAATCCACCTATAAACTCATCTTT. Residues: CALGERLGDRESTYKLIF.

Concerning this clone itself: With only one base between it and a far larger clone, this is likely a read error. This chain uses TRDV2 with TRDJ1; 7 positions agree with TRDD3. The CDR3 length is 16 residues. The germline V gene has CDR1 GEAIGNYY and CDR2 EKD. For the CDR3, the DNA is TGTGCCTGTGACACCGTAGAGTGGGGGGATCCCGATAAACCCATCTTT. Protein: CACDTVEWGDPDKPIF.

A remark on this clone: A far larger clone differs by one base, so this is likely a read error. The sample has other DNA sequences that encode this CDR3 too. The chain has TRDV2 and TRDJ1; D is ambiguous. Trimming shortened V by 0 bases and J by 5 bases, and 9 bases separated the two germline ends. The CDR3 is 13 residues long. Germline CDR1 is GEAIGNYY and CDR2 is EKD. The CDR3 DNA reads TGTGCCTGTGACACCGAGCTCACTGATAAACTCATCTTT. Its translation: CACDTELTDKLIF.

Worth noting for this clone: A much bigger clone sits one base away, suggesting this may be a read error. This specimen includes other DNA sequences encoding the same CDR3. The chain uses TRDV2 and TRDJ1, with TRDD3 matching over 8 bases. The V segment lost 0 bases and the J segment 11 bases; nucleotides outside the gene matches: 16. This CDR3 is built from 16 residues. Germline CDR1 GEAIGNYY, CDR2 EKD. CDR3 region: CACDTVGDWENDKLIF. The CDR3 DNA is TGTGCCTGTGACACCGTGGGGGATTGGGAAAATGACAAGCTCATCTTT.

As for this clone: TCRdb pairs this DNA with a much larger clone's protein that differs at residue 4, likely a read error; the protein shown was translated from the DNA. The CDR3 sequence is CACGTVSLGENDKLIF. The CDR3 nucleotides are TGTGCCTGTGGCACCGTATCACTGGGGGAGAACGATAAACTCATCTTT. The chain joins TRDV2 to TRDJ1, with TRDD3 matching over 9 bases. CDR1 and CDR2 (germline): GEAIGNYY, EKD. The CDR3 totals 16 residues.

Worth noting for this clone: A far larger clone differs by one base, so this is likely a read error. The identical CDR3 is also encoded by other nucleotide sequences in the sample. J is TRDJ1 and V is TRDV2; D perhaps matches TRDD3 (5 bases). CDR1 GEAIGNYY and CDR2 EKD come from the germline V gene. The CDR3 is 20 residues long. Trimming stripped 7 bases from V and 2 bases from J, with 34 bases between. The CDR3 loop reads CACVPLVTSDPGGGTDKLIF. The CDR3 coding sequence is TGTGCCTGCGTTCCCCTCGTTACCTCCGACCCAGGGGGTGGGACCGATAAACTCATCTTT.

A few counts support this clone. The protein held in TCRdb is that of a much larger clone and does not match this DNA's translation at residue 11, likely because of a read error; the protein shown is translated from the DNA. The genes are TRDV3 and TRDJ1; 9 bases line up with TRDD2. The length of the CDR3 is 22 residues. Germline CDR1 and CDR2: TVYSNPD and GDNSRS (reference sequence). Unmatched junction bases numbered 29, after V lost 3 bases and J lost 0 bases. The CDR3 DNA sequence: TGTGCCTTACTAGGCCTTCCTACGAGGTGGGTGATCGGGCTCTCGTACACCGATAAACTCATCTTT. The encoded protein is CALLGLPTRWVIGLSYTDKLIF.

A word on this clone: This DNA's translation differs at residue 4 from TCRdb's protein, which comes from a much larger clone; a read error is likely, and the protein shown is translated from the DNA. The rearrangement uses TRDV2 and TRDJ1; 12 bases agree with TRDD3. The CDR3 sequence is 18 residues long. Germline-derived CDR1 and CDR2 are GEAIGNYY and EKD. The DNA for the CDR3 is TGTGCCTGTGGCACCCTCGTACTGGGGGATACAGAGGCCGATAAACTCATCTTT. The encoded protein is CACGTLVLGDTEADKLIF.

Worth noting for this clone: TCRdb lists the protein of a much larger clone for this DNA, which differs at residue 15, so this is likely a read error; the protein given here is translated from the DNA itself. The CDR3 reads CACDSVLGDTRSSWGTRQMFF. The CDR3 DNA is TGTGCCTGTGACTCAGTACTGGGGGATACGCGGAGCTCCTGGGGCACCCGACAGATGTTTTTC. The genes are TRDV2 and TRDJ3; 13 positions match TRDD3. Germline V gives CDR1 GEAIGNYY, CDR2 EKD. The CDR3 extends over 21 amino acids.

Regarding this clone: TCRdb shows a much larger clone's protein in place of this DNA's translation, and the two differ at residue 3, likely through a read error; the protein shown is translated from the DNA. The DNA of the CDR3 is TGTGCCAGTGACACCCTCGGGGTGGGGGACTACGATAAACTCATCTTT. This sequence encodes CASDTLGVGDYDKLIF. The chain combines TRDV2 with TRDJ1; 7 bases agree with TRDD3. CDR3 length: 16 amino acids. Germline V gene sequence: CDR1 GEAIGNYY, CDR2 EKD.

The sample holds a few counts of this clone. A single base is all that separates this from a far larger clone, so a read error is likely. Other nucleotide sequences in the sample specify the same CDR3. The V and J genes are TRDV1 and TRDJ1; D is unresolved. The CDR3 has 14 amino acids. Trimming cost V 6 bases and J 7 bases, with 18 bases left between them. Looked up from germline, CDR1 is TSWWSYY and CDR2 is QGS. The CDR3 loop is CALGRGIPHLKLIF. The CDR3 nucleotides are TGTGCTCTTGGACGAGGAATCCCTCACCTTAAACTCATCTTT.

This clone is medium-sized in the sample. The chain links TRDV1 to TRDJ1; D gene unclear. Looked up from germline, CDR1 is TSWWSYY and CDR2 is QGS. This CDR3 has 21 amino acids. V lost 5 bases and J 0 bases, leaving 31 bases between the germline ends. CDR3 amino acids: CALGPPMRAVVGAPYTDKLIF. The DNA of the CDR3 is TGTGCTCTTGGGCCCCCTATGAGGGCGGTTGTAGGGGCCCCGTACACCGATAAACTCATCTTT.

In the case of this clone: This probably arose from a read error, given a far larger clone one base away. The chain is built from TRDV2 and TRDJ1; TRDD3 might be the D (5 bases). The CDR3 loop spans 17 amino acids. Germline CDR1 is GEAIGNYY and CDR2 is EKD. Between the trimmed V and J ends, which lost 3 bases and 2 bases, there was a span of 21 bases. CDR3 sequence reads: CACDSAARGVLTDKLIF. The CDR3 DNA sequence: TGTGCCTGTGACTCGGCGGCCCGGGGGGTACTTACCGATAAACTCATCTTT.

This clone is large by share. This specimen includes other DNA sequences encoding the same CDR3. The J gene is TRDJ3, the V gene TRDV2; 12 nucleotides match TRDD3. CDR3 length equals 19 residues. J lost 1 base, V lost 3 bases, and 6 bases had no gene match. CDR1 and CDR2 from the germline V gene are GEAIGNYY and EKD. This chain's CDR3 is CACDPVLGDTSWDTRQMFF. CDR3 in DNA: TGTGCCTGTGACCCTGTACTGGGGGATACTTCCTGGGACACCCGACAGATGTTTTTC.

This clone was seen only a few times. A far larger clone lies a single base away; this is likely a read error. This sample also contains other DNA sequences that code for the same CDR3. This chain joins TRDV2 and TRDJ1; D is uncertain. The CDR3 contains 15 residues. Germline V gene data show CDR1 as GEAIGNYY and CDR2 as EKD. The CDR3 nucleotides are TGTGCCTGTGACACCCTGCAAAGGGACACCGATAAACTCATCTTC. Amino acids: CACDTLQRDTDKLIF.